Shown below are 16 T cell receptor beta chains from a single sample sequenced in a study of technical replicates of blood from a handful of donors. Data came from immunoSEQ multiplex PCR; TCRdb stores just in-frame clones and leaves some out. There are about 54,000 clones in the sample; 90% to 95% occur only once, and 0.2% to 0.25% lies in the top ten. The source material was T cells isolated from PBMCs. The receptors were gathered from a human donor in good health.

In nucleotides, the CDR3 is TGCAGACAGGGGCCTAACTATGGCTACACCTTC. Translation: CRQGPNYGYTF. The chain uses TRBV20-1 and TRBJ1-2, with 7 bases lining up with TRBD1. The CDR3 has 11 residues. Germline V gene sequence: CDR1 DFQATT, CDR2 SNEGSKA (reference sequence).

V is TRBV7-9 and J is TRBJ1-2; no clear D gene. Per the germline V gene, CDR1 is SEHNR and CDR2 is FQNEAQ (reference sequence). The CDR3 runs 10 residues. Trimming took 8 bases from V and 6 from J, leaving 7 bases between them. CDR3 in amino acids: CASGEDGYTF. CDR3 DNA sequence: TGTGCCAGCGGCGAGGATGGCTACACCTTC.

V and J are TRBV5-1 and TRBJ2-7, with 7 bases that match TRBD1. With 2 bases clipped from V and 3 bases from J, the junction kept 11 bases outside the gene matches. The CDR3 runs 16 residues. CDR1 SGHRS and CDR2 YFSETQ come from the germline V gene. Written as DNA, the CDR3 is TGCGCCAGCAGCTTCCAGACAGGGCGTAGAGGCTACGAGCAGTACTTC. Encoded protein: CASSFQTGRRGYEQYF.

Only one count was recorded for this clone. The rearrangement uses TRBV7-9 and TRBJ2-5; weak D call: TRBD1 (6 bases). The CDR3 is 13 residues long. The germline gives CDR1 SEHNR, CDR2 FQNEAQ (reference sequence). Deletions cut 5 bases from V and 0 bases from J, with 7 bases between. The CDR3 DNA is TGTGCCAGCAGCCGGGACAACCAAGAGACCCAGTACTTC. It yields the protein CASSRDNQETQYF.

This chain links TRBV15 with TRBJ1-4; D possibly corresponds to TRBD1 (6 bases). Deletions cut 2 bases from V and 6 bases from J, with 16 bases between. CDR3 length: 16 amino acids. CDR1 and CDR2 (germline): LNHNV, YYDKDF (reference sequence). The chain's CDR3 is CATSRTRTVTYEKLFF. CDR3 DNA: TGTGCCACCAGCAGAACGAGGACAGTGACTTATGAAAAACTGTTTTTT. The variable domain in full, with the rest retrieved from reference TRBV15 and TRBJ1-4, is DAMVIQNPRYQVTQFGKPVTLSCSQTLNHNVMYWYQQKSSQAPKLLFHYYDKDFNNEADTPDNFQSRRPNTSFCFLDIRSPGLGDTAMYLCATSRTRTVTYEKLFFGSGTQLSVL.

The chain links TRBV5-1 to TRBJ2-7, with 9 bases identical to TRBD1. Trimming at V came to 5 bases and at J to 3 bases, leaving 9 bases not matched to a gene. CDR1 and CDR2 (germline): SGHRS, YFSETQ. The CDR3 has 15 amino acids. CDR3: CASRGAPGQGYEQYF. In DNA form, the CDR3 reads TGCGCCAGCAGAGGAGCCCCGGGACAGGGCTACGAGCAGTACTTC.

The V call is TRBV5-6, the J call TRBJ2-7; D is unresolved. CDR1 is SGHDT and CDR2 is YYEEEE in the germline V gene. Trimming pared 4 bases from V and 6 bases from J, leaving 8 bases between. This CDR3 has 11 amino acids. The CDR3 sequence: CASSVYGEQYF. The CDR3 nucleotides are TGTGCCAGCAGCGTATACGGCGAGCAGTACTTC.

The genes are TRBV28 and TRBJ1-5, with 8 bases identical to TRBD1. The ends lost 8 bases at V and 7 bases at J; junction bases unmatched: 13. This CDR3 has 15 residues. Germline loops: CDR1 MDHEN, CDR2 SYDVKM. The DNA for the CDR3 is TGTGCCAGCCACTCACCGGGACAGGTTTTCCAGCCCCAGCATTTT. Translation gives CASHSPGQVFQPQHF.

The CDR3 sequence is CASRPRGLYEKLFF. The CDR3 DNA is TGTGCCAGTAGACCCAGGGGGCTTTATGAAAAACTGTTTTTT. The rearrangement joins TRBV19 to TRBJ1-4, with TRBD1 identical over 8 bases. Trimming took 6 bases from V and 6 from J; bases not matched to a gene: 6. This CDR3 is 14 amino acids long. Per germline, CDR1 LNHDA and CDR2 SQIVND (reference sequence).

The genes are TRBV13 and TRBJ2-7, with D perhaps TRBD1 (6 bases). The CDR3 is 19 amino acids. The V and J ends lost 5 bases and 3 bases respectively, with 29 bases between them. Germline V lookup: CDR1 PRHDT, CDR2 FYEKMQ (reference sequence). The CDR3 loop reads CASSLSLGRGNPINYEQYF. The CDR3 DNA sequence: TGTGCCAGCAGCCTCTCCCTCGGCAGGGGAAACCCAATTAACTACGAGCAGTACTTC.

V usage is TRBV5-1 and J usage is TRBJ2-1, with 10 bases aligning to TRBD2. Trimming at V came to 2 bases and at J to 8 bases, leaving 7 bases not matched to a gene. The germline V gene has CDR1 SGHRS and CDR2 YFSETQ. The CDR3 runs to 15 residues. The DNA for the CDR3 is TGCGCCAGCAGCTTTATGGTAGCGGGAGGCCATGAGCAGTTCTTC. It specifies CASSFMVAGGHEQFF.

The chain recombines TRBV6-5 with TRBJ2-2, with D perhaps TRBD1 (5 bases). From germline, CDR1 is MNHEY and CDR2 SVGAGI. The CDR3 is made up of 14 amino acids. Trimming took off 2 bases at V and 1 base at J, with 5 bases between the two ends. DNA of the CDR3: TGTGCCAGCAGTTACCAGGGGAACACCGGGGAGCTGTTTTTT. It yields the protein CASSYQGNTGELFF.

V and J are TRBV12-5 and TRBJ1-1; 9 bases fit TRBD1. The V and J ends lost 4 bases and 5 bases, in that order; junction bases with no gene match: 14. Germline loops: CDR1 LGHNT, CDR2 FRNRAP. The CDR3 contains 17 residues. CDR3 bases: TGTGCTAGTGGTTCCTCGTACAACAGGGGGCGTTGGACTGAAGCTTTCTTT. It specifies CASGSSYNRGRWTEAFF.

V is TRBV5-6 and J is TRBJ2-7; 11 positions match TRBD2. Trimming cost V 0 bases and J 0 bases; bases outside gene matches: 2. Germline V gene data show CDR1 as SGHDT and CDR2 as YYEEEE. This CDR3 contains 16 residues. The CDR3 DNA reads as TGTGCCAGCAGCTTGGCTAGCGGGGGGCTCTCCTACGAGCAGTACTTC. This gives the protein CASSLASGGLSYEQYF.

The chain has TRBV5-4 and TRBJ1-1; D may be TRBD1 (5 bases). Germline V CDR1 and CDR2: SGHNT, YYREEE (reference sequence). This CDR3 contains 14 residues. Trimming left V 4 bases short and J 8 bases short, with 18 bases between. CDR3 amino acids: CASSERTTDREAFF. CDR3 nucleotide sequence: TGTGCCAGCAGCGAGCGCACAACTGACAGAGAAGCTTTCTTT.

The chain couples TRBV10-2 to TRBJ1-4; the D is unclear. Trimming removed 6 bases at V and 6 bases at J, with 8 bases between. The CDR3 has 12 residues. CDR1 and CDR2 (germline): WSHSY, SAAADI. As DNA, the CDR3 is TGCGCCAGCAGGGTGGCTGATGAAAAACTGTTTTTT. It encodes CASRVADEKLFF.